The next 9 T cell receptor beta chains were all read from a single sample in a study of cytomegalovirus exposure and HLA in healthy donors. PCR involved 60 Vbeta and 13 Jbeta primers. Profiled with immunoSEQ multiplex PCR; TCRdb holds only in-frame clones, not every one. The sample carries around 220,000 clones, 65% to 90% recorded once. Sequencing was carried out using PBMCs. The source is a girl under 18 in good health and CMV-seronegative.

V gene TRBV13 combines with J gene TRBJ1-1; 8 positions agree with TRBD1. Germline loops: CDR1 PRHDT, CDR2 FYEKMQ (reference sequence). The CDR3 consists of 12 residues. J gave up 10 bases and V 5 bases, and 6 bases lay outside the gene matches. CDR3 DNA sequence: TGTGCCAGCAGCGACCAGGGGGCCCGAGCTTTCTTT. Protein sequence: CASSDQGARAFF. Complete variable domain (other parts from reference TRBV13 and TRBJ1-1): AAGVIQSPRHLIKEKRETATLKCYPIPRHDTVYWYQQGPGQDPQFLISFYEKMQSDKGSIPDRFSAQQFSDYHSELNMSSLELGDSALYFCASSDQGARAFFGQGTRLTVV.

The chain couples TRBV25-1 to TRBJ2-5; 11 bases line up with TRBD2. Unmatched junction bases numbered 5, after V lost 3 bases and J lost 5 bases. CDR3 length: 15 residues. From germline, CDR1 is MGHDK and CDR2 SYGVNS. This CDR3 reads CASSDSLAGVETQYF. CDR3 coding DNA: TGTGCCAGCAGTGACTCACTAGCGGGAGTTGAGACCCAGTACTTC.

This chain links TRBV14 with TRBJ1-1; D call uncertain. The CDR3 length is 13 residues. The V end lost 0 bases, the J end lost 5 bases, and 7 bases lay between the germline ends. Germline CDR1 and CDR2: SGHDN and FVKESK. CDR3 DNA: TGTGCCAGCAGCCAAGACGGCGGAACTGAAGCTTTCTTT. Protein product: CASSQDGGTEAFF.

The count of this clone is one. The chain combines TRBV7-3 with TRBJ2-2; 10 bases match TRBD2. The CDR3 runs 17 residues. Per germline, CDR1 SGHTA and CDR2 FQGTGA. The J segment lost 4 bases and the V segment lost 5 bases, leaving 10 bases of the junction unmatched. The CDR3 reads CASSPRLAGAITGELFF. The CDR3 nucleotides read TGTGCCAGCAGCCCAAGGCTAGCGGGGGCCATCACCGGGGAGCTGTTTTTT. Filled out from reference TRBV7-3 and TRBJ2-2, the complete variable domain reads GAGVSQTPSNKVTEKGKYVELRCDPISGHTALYWYRQSLGQGPEFLIYFQGTGAADDSGLPNDRFFAVRPEGSVSTLKIQRTERGDSAVYLCASSPRLAGAITGELFFGEGSRLTVL.

The CDR3 DNA reads as TGTGCCGCCCCACCCTCGACAGGGGGCTACGAGCAGTACTTC. Protein sequence: CAAPPSTGGYEQYF. This sequence joins TRBV28 and TRBJ2-7; 9 nucleotides agree with TRBD1. J was trimmed by 3 bases and V by 11 bases; bases with no gene match: 11. The CDR3 totals 14 residues. CDR1 MDHEN and CDR2 SYDVKM come from the germline V gene.

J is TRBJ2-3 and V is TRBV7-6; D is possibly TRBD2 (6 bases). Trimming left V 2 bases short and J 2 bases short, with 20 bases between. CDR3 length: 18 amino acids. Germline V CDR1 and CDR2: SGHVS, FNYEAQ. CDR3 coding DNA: TGTGCCAGCAGCTTATTCCCTCTTACCGCGGGACTCACAGATACGCAGTATTTT. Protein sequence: CASSLFPLTAGLTDTQYF.

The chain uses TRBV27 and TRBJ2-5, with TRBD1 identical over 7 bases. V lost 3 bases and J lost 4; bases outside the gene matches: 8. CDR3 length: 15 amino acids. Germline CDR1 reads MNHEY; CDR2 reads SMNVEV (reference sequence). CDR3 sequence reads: CASSFSTGMGETQYF. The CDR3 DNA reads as TGTGCCAGCAGTTTCTCGACAGGGATGGGAGAGACCCAGTACTTC.

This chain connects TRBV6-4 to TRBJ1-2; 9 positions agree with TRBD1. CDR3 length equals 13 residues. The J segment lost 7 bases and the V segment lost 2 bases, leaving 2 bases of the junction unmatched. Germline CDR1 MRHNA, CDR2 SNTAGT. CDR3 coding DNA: TGTGCCAGCAGTGACGGGACAGGGTTTGGCTACACCTTC. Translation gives CASSDGTGFGYTF.

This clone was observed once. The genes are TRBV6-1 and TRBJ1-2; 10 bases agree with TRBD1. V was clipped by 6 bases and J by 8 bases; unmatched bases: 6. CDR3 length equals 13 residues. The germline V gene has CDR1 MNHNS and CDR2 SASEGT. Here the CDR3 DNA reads TGTGCCAGCAGGGGGACAGGGGCTTGGGGCTACACCTTC. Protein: CASRGTGAWGYTF.